This T cell receptor beta chain comes out of a study of cytomegalovirus exposure and HLA in healthy donors. About the research overall: Among 398 genotyped donors, about 80% fell in the Caucasian-associated ancestry cluster. Broader study findings: For TCR beta chains, V- and J-gene trimming was later linked to a missense DCLRE1C variant.

The PCR contained 60 Vbeta and 13 Jbeta primers. Here immunoSEQ multiplex PCR was the method, and the copy in TCRdb shows in-frame clones only, minus some. This sample carries around 150,000 clones, 80% of them seen once, and the ten largest clones take 1.3%. The CDR3 has 15 amino acids. The V gene end was trimmed by 4 bases and the J gene end by 3 bases; junction bases not matched to a gene: 6. Germline CDR1 SGHRS, CDR2 YFSETQ. In its sample, this clone was seen once. The antigen remains unidentified. The rearrangement links TRBV5-1 to TRBJ2-3, with 9 bases lining up with TRBD1. The material sequenced was PBMCs. The receptor's source is a woman between 45 and 60 years old in good health and CMV-seronegative. This chain's CDR3 is CASSIRTGVTDTQYF. The CDR3 bases are TGCGCCAGCAGCATAAGGACAGGGGTTACAGATACGCAGTATTTT. Variable domain in full (rest from reference TRBV5-1 and TRBJ2-3): KAGVTQTPRYLIKTRGQQVTLSCSPISGHRSVSWYQQTPGQGLQFLFEYFSETQRNKGNFPGRFSGRQFSNSRSEMNVSTLELGDSALYLCASSIRTGVTDTQYFGPGTRLTVL.